A selection of T cell receptor beta chains follows, all from one sample in a study of CD8 T cells in Susac syndrome. One entry per CDR3 protein results from TCRdb running MiXCR on the immunoSEQ multiplex PCR reads. The table lists some 95,000 distinct CDR3 sequences, over 80% of them singletons. The sequenced sample was CD8+ T cells from PBMCs. Receptors were obtained from a human donor in good health. Each CDR3 is given with its conserved first and last residue. The D gene is left open where the match is weak. A clone size is listed for some rows: how often the clone was seen (once, few, many), or a class if it is expanded.

V	D	J	size	DNA	CDR3
TRBV4-1	NA	TRBJ2-4	NA	TGCGCCAGCAGCCAAGATCTTACGGGGGGCCTAGCCAAAAACATTCAGTACTTC	CASSQDLTGGLAKNIQYF
TRBV4-1	NA	TRBJ2-5	NA	TGCGCCAGCAGCCAAGTCAGCCAAGAGACCCAGTACTTC	CASSQVSQETQYF
TRBV9	NA	TRBJ2-3	NA	TGTGCCAGCAGCGTAGAGAACGGGGCGGGCACAGATACGCAGTATTTT	CASSVENGAGTDTQYF
TRBV24-1	NA	TRBJ2-1	NA	TGTGCCACCAGTGAATTTGGGAATGAGCAGTTCTTC	CATSEFGNEQFF
TRBV12-3/TRBV12-4	NA	TRBJ1-1	NA	TGTGCCAGCAGTACTACAGGGTTGGCCACTGAAGCTTTCTTT	CASSTTGLATEAFF
TRBV2	NA	TRBJ1-1	NA	TGTGCCGGCACCCCAGGGGAAACTGAAGCTTTCTTT	CAGTPGETEAFF
TRBV14	NA	TRBJ1-1	NA	TGTGCCAGCAGCCAGTCGAGGACGGGCGGCACTGAAGCTTTCTTT	CASSQSRTGGTEAFF
TRBV9	TRBD1	TRBJ1-6	NA	TGTGCCAGCAGCGAGGGACAGGGATATAATTCACCCCTCCACTTT	CASSEGQGYNSPLHF
TRBV12-3/TRBV12-4	NA	TRBJ1-5	NA	TGTGCCAGCAGTATGCAGGGGATCGCCTATAGCAATCAGCCCCAGCATTTT	CASSMQGIAYSNQPQHF
TRBV29-1	NA	TRBJ2-1	NA	TGCAGCGTTGGCGGGGAACTTGAGCAGTTCTTC	CSVGGELEQFF
TRBV6-6	TRBD1	TRBJ2-7	once	TGTGCCAGCAGTTACGGGAGCCACAGGGGAATGCTTTACTTC	CASSYGSHRGMLYF
TRBV28	NA	TRBJ2-7	NA	TGTGCCAGCAGTTCGACGGCCCAAGGCTACGAGCAGTACTTC	CASSSTAQGYEQYF
TRBV11-2	TRBD1	TRBJ2-5	NA	TGTGCCAGCACTGACAGGGCGGCGGAAGAGACCCAGTACTTC	CASTDRAAEETQYF
TRBV6-6	TRBD1	TRBJ1-5	NA	TGTGCCAGCAGTTGCCAGGGGGCATGGCAGCCCCAGCATTTT	CASSCQGAWQPQHF
TRBV7-6	TRBD1	TRBJ2-7	once	TGTGCCAGCAGCTTAGGAGAGGGACAGAGCTACGAGCAGTACTTC	CASSLGEGQSYEQYF
TRBV15	NA	TRBJ2-7	NA	TGTGCCACCAGCGGGAACTCCTACGAGCAGTACTTC	CATSGNSYEQYF
TRBV9	NA	TRBJ1-2	NA	TGTGCCAGCAGCGATACCGGGGAGTATGGCTACACCTTC	CASSDTGEYGYTF
TRBV19	NA	TRBJ1-2	NA	TGTGCCAGTAACCCGGGACCGCAGTCCCTCTATGGCTACACCTTC	CASNPGPQSLYGYTF
TRBV20-1	NA	TRBJ1-2	NA	TGCAGTGCTATCAACCGGGAGAAGGCCTATGGCTACACCTTC	CSAINREKAYGYTF
TRBV11-3	NA	TRBJ2-1	few	TGTGCCAGCAGCTTGGCAGGGTTAAACAATGAGCAGTTCTTC	CASSLAGLNNEQFF
TRBV19	NA	TRBJ2-1	NA	TGTGCCAGTAGTATAAGCTGGGATGAGCAGTTCTTC	CASSISWDEQFF
TRBV27	NA	TRBJ1-2	NA	TGTGCCAGCAGTTTCGGGATAAGAAGCGGCTACACCTTC	CASSFGIRSGYTF
TRBV12-3/TRBV12-4	NA	TRBJ2-7	NA	TGTGCCAGCAGTCTCTCATATGACCCAGTCGCCCTTTACGAGCAGTACTTC	CASSLSYDPVALYEQYF
TRBV7-8	TRBD1	TRBJ2-5	NA	TGTGCCAGCAGCTTCGACAGGGGTGAGACCCAGTACTTC	CASSFDRGETQYF
TRBV19	NA	TRBJ1-1	once	TGTGCCAGTAGTATGTGGGGCCGGGCCACTGAAGCTTTCTTT	CASSMWGRATEAFF
TRBV6-1	NA	TRBJ2-3	once	TGTGCCAGCAGTGAACTGGTAGGGAGCACAGATACGCAGTATTTT	CASSELVGSTDTQYF
TRBV19	NA	TRBJ2-7	NA	TGTGCCAGTAGTCTCAGACCTGACTACGAGCAGTACTTC	CASSLRPDYEQYF
TRBV12-3/TRBV12-4	NA	TRBJ2-5	once	TGTGCCAGCAAAGCGGACGGATACCAAGAGACCCAGTACTTC	CASKADGYQETQYF
TRBV11-2	NA	TRBJ2-7	NA	TGTGCCAGCAGCTTGCTAGCCCACGAGCAGTACTTC	CASSLLAHEQYF
TRBV4-1	NA	TRBJ2-7	NA	TGCGCCAGCAGCCTCCGGGACCGATACTACGAGCAGTACTTC	CASSLRDRYYEQYF
TRBV11-2	NA	TRBJ2-1	NA	TGTGCCAGCAGGGTTTGGGGGGTGGATGAGCAGTTCTTC	CASRVWGVDEQFF